Shown below are 29 T cell receptor beta chains from a single sample sequenced in a study of blood T cell repertoires in COVID-19. Assay used: immunoSEQ multiplex PCR; TCRdb lists only in-frame clones, some missing. The top ten hold 2.5% to 3.5% of the sample, which has over 100,000 clones, around 86% seen once. The sequenced sample consisted of peripheral blood. These receptor sequences come from a man aged 45-60 years with active or convalescent COVID-19.

This chain joins TRBV28 and TRBJ2-6; D not resolved. CDR3 length: 12 amino acids. V lost 5 bases and J lost 4, with 3 bases in between. Germline CDR1 reads MDHEN; CDR2 reads SYDVKM. CDR3 region: CASSTGANVLTF. The DNA of the CDR3 is TGTGCCAGCAGTACAGGGGCCAACGTCCTGACTTTC.

The rearrangement joins TRBV28 to TRBJ2-7, with TRBD1 identical over 7 bases. CDR3 size: 14 residues. The V and J ends lost 5 bases and 0 bases, in that order; junction bases with no gene match: 4. CDR1 and CDR2 (germline): MDHEN, SYDVKM. CDR3 region: CASSPQGHSYEQYV. The CDR3, as DNA: TGTGCCAGCAGTCCACAGGGGCACTCCTACGAGCAGTACGTC.

The V and J genes are TRBV12-3 or TRBV12-4 and TRBJ2-5, with D uncertain. The CDR3 sequence is 13 residues long. V was shortened by 1 base and J by 5 bases, with 8 bases between the two germline ends. The chain's CDR3 is CASSLGERETQYF. The CDR3 nucleotides read TGTGCCAGCAGTTTAGGCGAACGGGAGACCCAGTACTTC.

The V and J genes are TRBV2 and TRBJ2-5, with 9 bases fitting TRBD2. The CDR3 has 14 residues. With V trimmed by 7 bases and J by 5 bases, 8 bases remained unmatched. Germline V gene sequence: CDR1 SNHLY, CDR2 FYNNEI. DNA of the CDR3: TGTGCCAGCAAGCCGACTAGCGGCTTTGAGACCCAGTACTTC. Translating gives CASKPTSGFETQYF.

The rearrangement joins TRBV7-9 to TRBJ1-3; 9 bases match TRBD1. The V and J ends lost 5 bases and 5 bases, in that order; junction bases with no gene match: 13. This CDR3 has 17 amino acids. CDR1 is SEHNR and CDR2 is FQNEAQ in the germline V gene (reference sequence). The CDR3 DNA reads as TGTGCCAGCAGCATATTACCGGGACAGGGAGTGCGAAACACCATATATTTT. Encoded protein: CASSILPGQGVRNTIYF.

This clone was detected once. The V call is TRBV15, the J call TRBJ2-5, with 12 bases fitting TRBD2. The CDR3 covers 16 residues. Trimming took 3 bases from V and 2 from J; bases not matched to a gene: 4. Germline V gene data show CDR1 as LNHNV and CDR2 as YYDKDF (reference sequence). This chain's CDR3 is CATSSGLAGPQETQYF. The CDR3 DNA reads TGTGCCACCAGCAGCGGACTAGCGGGGCCTCAAGAGACCCAGTACTTC.

V is TRBV4-3 and J is TRBJ1-2, with D perhaps TRBD1 (6 bases). Germline V lookup: CDR1 LGHNA, CDR2 YSLEER. V was clipped by 1 base and J by 9 bases, with 12 bases between them. The CDR3 spans 13 residues. CDR3 nucleotide sequence: TGCGCCAGCAGCCAAGTGGGGCAGGGGAGCTACACCTTC. Encoded protein: CASSQVGQGSYTF.

The chain carries TRBV27 and TRBJ2-2, with 10 bases aligning to TRBD2. This CDR3 has 17 amino acids. Trimming cost V 5 bases and J 7 bases; bases outside gene matches: 13. The V gene's germline CDR1 is MNHEY and CDR2 SMNVEV (reference sequence). As DNA, the CDR3 is TGTGCCAGCAGTCCTAGCGGGGGACCGGGTACAAACGGGGAGCTGTTTTTT. Protein product: CASSPSGGPGTNGELFF.

The J gene is TRBJ1-5, the V gene TRBV9, with 8 positions matching TRBD1. CDR3 length: 15 amino acids. J lost 6 bases, V lost 0 bases, and 5 bases had no gene match. Germline V CDR1 and CDR2: SGDLS, YYNGEE. The CDR3 DNA reads as TGTGCCAGCAGCGTAGGCCAGGGGGCGAGTCAGCCCCAGCATTTT. Its translation: CASSVGQGASQPQHF.

The chain has TRBV12-3 or TRBV12-4 and TRBJ1-5; the D gene is possibly TRBD1 (5 bases). The CDR3 is 13 residues long. The V end lost 8 bases, the J end lost 7 bases, and 15 bases lay between the germline ends. The CDR3 region has the DNA TGTGCCAGCTGGGGGGAAGGGGCACAGCCCCAGCATTTT. It encodes CASWGEGAQPQHF.

The rearrangement links TRBV3-1 (or the pseudogene TRBV3-2) to TRBJ2-3, with D perhaps TRBD1 (5 bases). Per the germline V gene, CDR1 is LGHDT and CDR2 is YNNKEL (reference sequence). The V gene lost 4 bases and the J gene lost 0 bases, with 14 bases spanning the gap. This CDR3 comprises 16 residues. CDR3 protein: CASSPRQGTSTDTQYF. Here the CDR3 DNA reads TGTGCCAGCAGCCCACGGCAGGGCACTAGCACAGATACGCAGTATTTT.

The chain combines TRBV11-2 with TRBJ1-4, with D possibly being TRBD1 (5 bases). CDR3 size: 15 residues. Between the trimmed V and J ends, which lost 5 bases and 7 bases, there was a span of 17 bases. Germline V gene sequence: CDR1 SGHAT, CDR2 FQNNGV. The DNA for the CDR3 is TGTGCCAGCAGCCCGTTTACGACAGTAGTTGAAAAACTGTTTTTT. As protein: CASSPFTTVVEKLFF.

This chain joins TRBV2 and TRBJ2-5, with unresolved D. CDR1 is SNHLY, CDR2 FYNNEI, per germline. The CDR3 contains 12 residues. The ends were cut back, 2 bases at V and 5 bases at J, with 6 bases in the middle. This CDR3 is CASSERRETQYF. CDR3 sequence (DNA): TGTGCCAGCAGTGAACGGCGGGAGACCCAGTACTTC.

This chain connects TRBV11-1 to TRBJ1-5; possibly TRBD1 for D (6 bases). CDR3 length: 13 amino acids. Trimming pared 3 bases from V and 6 bases from J, leaving 9 bases between. Germline V gene sequence: CDR1 SGHAT, CDR2 FQDESV (reference sequence). Written as DNA, the CDR3 is TGTGCCAGCAGCTTGGGCAGGGGTCAGCCCCAGCATTTT. Translated, it gives CASSLGRGQPQHF.

The J gene is TRBJ2-3, the V gene TRBV11-2, with D hard to call. CDR1 is SGHAT and CDR2 is FQNNGV in the germline V gene. The CDR3 length is 13 residues. V was clipped by 7 bases and J by 4 bases, with 12 bases between them. CDR3 nucleotide sequence: TGTGCCAGCACTCTCCCGGGTTCAGATACGCAGTATTTT. Its translation: CASTLPGSDTQYF.

In regard to this clone: This same CDR3 is encoded by further DNA sequences in the sample. The chain combines TRBV2 with TRBJ1-4; tentative D call: TRBD1 (5 bases). The CDR3 consists of 13 residues. Germline-derived CDR1 and CDR2 are SNHLY and FYNNEI. Trimming took 4 bases from V and 8 from J, leaving 11 bases between them. The CDR3 reads CASSAQGIEKLFF. The CDR3 nucleotides read TGTGCCAGCAGTGCCCAGGGAATCGAAAAACTGTTTTTT. Based on the CDR3 plus reference TRBV2 and TRBJ1-4, the full variable domain is EPEVTQTPSHQVTQMGQEVILRCVPISNHLYFYWYRQILGQKVEFLVSFYNNEISEKSEIFDDQFSVERPDGSNFTLKIRSTKLEDSAMYFCASSAQGIEKLFFGSGTQLSVL.

J is TRBJ1-5 and V is TRBV19; D is ambiguous. Trimming removed 0 bases from V and 6 bases from J, with 6 bases in between. The CDR3 runs 13 residues. Looked up from germline, CDR1 is LNHDA and CDR2 is SQIVND (reference sequence). CDR3 sequence: CASSIEAGQPQHF. The CDR3 region has the DNA TGTGCCAGTAGTATAGAAGCGGGTCAGCCCCAGCATTTT.

The chain joins TRBV30 to TRBJ2-2, with D unresolved. This CDR3 is 12 amino acids long. Germline-derived CDR1 and CDR2 are GTSNPN and SVGIG (reference sequence). The V end lost 5 bases, the J end lost 8 bases, and 12 bases lay between the germline ends. As DNA, the CDR3 is TGTGCCTGGGGCACTCGAGTGGGGGAGCTGTTTTTT. Translated: CAWGTRVGELFF.

This chain uses TRBV7-2 with TRBJ2-2; TRBD1 matches 10 bases. J gave up 5 bases and V 5 bases, and 8 bases lay outside the gene matches. Germline V gene lookup returns CDR1 SGHTA and CDR2 FQGNSA. This CDR3 region has 16 residues. CDR3 region: CASSKTGGASTGELFF. The DNA of the CDR3 is TGTGCCAGCAGCAAGACAGGGGGCGCCTCGACCGGGGAGCTGTTTTTT.

The rearrangement links TRBV7-8 to TRBJ1-5, with 8 positions matching TRBD1. The CDR3 spans 15 residues. Germline lookup yields CDR1 SGHVS and CDR2 FQNEAQ. Trimming took 0 bases from V and 6 from J; bases not matched to a gene: 4. The CDR3, as DNA: TGTGCCAGCAGCTTAGCGGTGACAGGGGTTCAGCCCCAGCATTTT. Its protein is CASSLAVTGVQPQHF.

The V gene is TRBV5-1, the J gene TRBJ2-1; perhaps TRBD1 as D (5 bases). The CDR3 has 17 residues. V was shortened by 0 bases and J by 0 bases, with 13 bases between the two germline ends. Germline CDR1 SGHRS, CDR2 YFSETQ. The CDR3 sequence: CASSLGWGRGSYNEQFF. CDR3 DNA sequence: TGCGCCAGCAGCTTGGGGTGGGGCAGAGGCTCCTACAATGAGCAGTTCTTC.

This clone has a single count. The chain uses TRBV18 and TRBJ2-3; D gene uncertain. V was shortened by 0 bases and J by 4 bases, with 11 bases between the two germline ends. This CDR3 has 15 residues. Germline lookup yields CDR1 KGHSH and CDR2 LQKENI. The CDR3 nucleotides are TGTGCCAGCTCACCACCCTCGGTACCCGCAGATACGCAGTATTTT. Its translation: CASSPPSVPADTQYF.

V gene TRBV6-2 or TRBV6-3 combines with J gene TRBJ2-7; a weak D match, TRBD2 (7 bases). V was pared by 2 bases and J by 0 bases, with 17 bases between. The CDR3 runs to 17 residues. Germline values: CDR1 MNHEY, CDR2 SVGEGT. In DNA form, the CDR3 reads TGTGCCAGCAGTTACCCTTCGTGGGGGGGCCTCTCCTACGAGCAGTACTTC. It yields the protein CASSYPSWGGLSYEQYF.

This clone was detected only a few times. This rearrangement joins TRBV12-3 or TRBV12-4 to TRBJ1-2, with D tentatively TRBD1 (5 bases). The length of the CDR3 is 13 residues. The ends were cut back, 6 bases at V and 6 bases at J, with 14 bases in the middle. CDR3 coding DNA: TGTGCCAGCAGACCGGGACTGCGTGATGGCTACACCTTC. This sequence encodes CASRPGLRDGYTF.

The chain carries TRBV7-9 and TRBJ1-2, with 11 nucleotides matching TRBD1. The germline gives CDR1 SEHNR, CDR2 FQNEAQ (reference sequence). CDR3 length: 16 amino acids. V lost 2 bases, J lost 2 bases, and 4 bases stayed unmatched. The CDR3 coding sequence is TGTGCCAGCAGCTTACCTGGACAGGGGGCAAACTATGGCTACACCTTC. Amino acid sequence: CASSLPGQGANYGYTF.

V and J are TRBV7-2 and TRBJ1-1; 7 nucleotides align to TRBD1. Germline values: CDR1 SGHTA, CDR2 FQGNSA. The V gene end was trimmed by 3 bases and the J gene end by 5 bases; junction bases not matched to a gene: 12. CDR3 length: 16 residues. CDR3 in amino acids: CASSFDSGGGGTEAFF. The CDR3 nucleotides read TGTGCCAGCAGCTTTGACTCAGGGGGTGGGGGTACTGAAGCTTTCTTT.

The chain carries TRBV19 and TRBJ1-2, with TRBD1 as a possible D gene (6 bases). V was cut by 4 bases and J by 3 bases, with 12 bases left in between. The CDR3 loop spans 14 amino acids. Germline CDR1 LNHDA, CDR2 SQIVND (reference sequence). The CDR3 protein is CASSTAGADYGYTF. CDR3 DNA: TGTGCCAGTAGTACTGCGGGGGCTGACTATGGCTACACCTTC.

V is TRBV7-2 and J is TRBJ2-1, with TRBD2 as a possible D gene (5 bases). Germline CDR1 SGHTA, CDR2 FQGNSA. The V end was cut by 6 bases, the J end by 1 base, with 16 bases between. CDR3 length: 16 amino acids. Here the CDR3 reads CASSRGPSSSYNEQFF. The CDR3 nucleotides read TGTGCCAGCAGTCGGGGTCCTAGTTCTTCCTACAATGAGCAGTTCTTC.

This rearrangement joins TRBV2 to TRBJ1-4, with TRBD1 identical over 7 bases. V shed 5 bases, J shed 6 bases, and the junction held 12 bases outside the gene matches. The CDR3 is 16 amino acids. CDR1 is SNHLY, CDR2 FYNNEI, per germline. CDR3 DNA sequence: TGTGCCAGCAGTTTCCACAGGGGTGAGGGGGATGAAAAACTGTTTTTT. Its translation: CASSFHRGEGDEKLFF.